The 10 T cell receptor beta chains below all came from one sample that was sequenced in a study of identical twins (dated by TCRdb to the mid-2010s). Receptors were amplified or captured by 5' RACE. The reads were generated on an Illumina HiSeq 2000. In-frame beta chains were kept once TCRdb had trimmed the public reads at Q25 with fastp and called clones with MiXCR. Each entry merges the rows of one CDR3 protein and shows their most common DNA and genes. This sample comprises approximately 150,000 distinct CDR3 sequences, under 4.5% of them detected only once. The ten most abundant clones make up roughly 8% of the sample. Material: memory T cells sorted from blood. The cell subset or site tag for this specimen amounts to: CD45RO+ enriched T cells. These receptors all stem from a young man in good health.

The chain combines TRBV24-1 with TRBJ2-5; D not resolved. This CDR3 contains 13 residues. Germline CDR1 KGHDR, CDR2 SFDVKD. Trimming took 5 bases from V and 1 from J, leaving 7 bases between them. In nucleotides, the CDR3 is TGTGCCACCAGTGGACAACCCCAAGAGACCCAGTACTTC. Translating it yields CATSGQPQETQYF.

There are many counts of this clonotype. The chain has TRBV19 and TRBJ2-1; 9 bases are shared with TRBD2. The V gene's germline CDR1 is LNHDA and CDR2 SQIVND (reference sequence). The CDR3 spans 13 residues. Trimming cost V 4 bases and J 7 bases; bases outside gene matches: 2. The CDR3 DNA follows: TGTGCCAGTAGTAGTAGCGGGAGAAATGAGCAGTTCTTC. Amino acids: CASSSSGRNEQFF.

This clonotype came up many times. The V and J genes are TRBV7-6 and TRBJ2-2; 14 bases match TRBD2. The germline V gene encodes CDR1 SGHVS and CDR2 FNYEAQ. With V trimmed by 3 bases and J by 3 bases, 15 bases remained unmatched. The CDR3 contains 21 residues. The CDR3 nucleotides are TGTGCCAGCAGCTTTAATACGTACGGGGGGACTAGCGGGAGAGACACCGGGGAGCTGTTTTTT. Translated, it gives CASSFNTYGGTSGRDTGELFF.

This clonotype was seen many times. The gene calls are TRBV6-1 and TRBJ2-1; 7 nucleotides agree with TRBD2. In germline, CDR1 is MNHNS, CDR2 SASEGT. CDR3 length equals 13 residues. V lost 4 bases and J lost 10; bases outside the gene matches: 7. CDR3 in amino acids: CASSGSGRREQFF. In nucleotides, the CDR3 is TGTGCCAGCAGTGGATCCGGGAGGAGGGAGCAGTTCTTC.

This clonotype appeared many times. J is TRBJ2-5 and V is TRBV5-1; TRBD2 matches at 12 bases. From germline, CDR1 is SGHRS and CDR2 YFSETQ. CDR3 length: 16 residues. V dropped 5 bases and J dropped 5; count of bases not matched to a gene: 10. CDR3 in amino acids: CASSKTSGSVLETQYF. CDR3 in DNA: TGCGCCAGCAGTAAGACTAGCGGGAGTGTGTTGGAGACCCAGTACTTC.

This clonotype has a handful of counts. DNA of the CDR3: TGTGCCAGCAGCTCCCAGACTAGTCATGAGCAGTTCTTC. Its translation is CASSSQTSHEQFF. The chain recombines TRBV5-4 with TRBJ2-1; the D gene is possibly TRBD2 (6 bases). The CDR3 covers 13 residues. CDR1 SGHNT and CDR2 YYREEE come from the germline V gene (reference sequence). Trimming pared 3 bases from V and 8 bases from J, leaving 12 bases between.

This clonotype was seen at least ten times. The CDR3 protein is CASSSPYGLAGPSTDTQYF. CDR3 DNA: TGTGCCAGCAGCTCACCTTACGGACTAGCGGGACCCTCCACAGATACGCAGTATTTT. The chain couples TRBV5-4 to TRBJ2-3; 12 bases match TRBD2. The CDR3 is 19 residues long. V gave up 3 bases and J gave up 2 bases; unmatched junction bases: 13. The germline V gene has CDR1 SGHNT and CDR2 YYREEE (reference sequence). The full variable domain, in which reference TRBV5-4 and TRBJ2-3 provide the parts outside the CDR3, is ETGVTQSPTHLIKTRGQQVTLRCSSQSGHNTVSWYQQALGQGPQFIFQYYREEENGRGNFPPRFSGLQFPNYSSELNVNALELDDSALYLCASSSPYGLAGPSTDTQYFGPGTRLTVL.

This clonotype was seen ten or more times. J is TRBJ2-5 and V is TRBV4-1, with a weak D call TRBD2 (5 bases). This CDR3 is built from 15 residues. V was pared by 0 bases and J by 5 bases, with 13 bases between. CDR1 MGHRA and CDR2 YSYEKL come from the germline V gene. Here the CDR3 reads CASSQDAGEWETQYF. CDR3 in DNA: TGCGCCAGCAGCCAAGATGCCGGGGAATGGGAGACCCAGTACTTC.

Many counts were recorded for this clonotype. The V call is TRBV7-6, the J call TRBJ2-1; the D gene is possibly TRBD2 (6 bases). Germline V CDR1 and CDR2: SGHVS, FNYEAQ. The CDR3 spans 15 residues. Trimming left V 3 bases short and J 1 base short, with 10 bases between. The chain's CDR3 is CASSFVAASYNEQFF. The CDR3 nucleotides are TGTGCCAGCAGCTTCGTAGCGGCTTCCTACAATGAGCAGTTCTTC.

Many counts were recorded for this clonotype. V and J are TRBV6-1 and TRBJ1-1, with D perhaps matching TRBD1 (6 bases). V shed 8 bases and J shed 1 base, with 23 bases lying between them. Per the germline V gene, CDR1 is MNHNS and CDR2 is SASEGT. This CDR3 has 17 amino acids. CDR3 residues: CASGRGIQAWGNTEAFF. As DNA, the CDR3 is TGTGCCAGCGGCAGGGGAATTCAGGCTTGGGGGAACACTGAAGCTTTCTTT.